This entry concerns a single T cell receptor beta chain. No antigen is known for it. These data originate in a study of cytomegalovirus exposure and HLA in healthy donors. On the study more broadly: Earlier, 95 million to 130 million unique TCR beta sequences were recovered from roughly 200 million T cells by an analysis. Whole-study results and caveats: TCR beta V- and J-gene trimming was later associated with a missense DCLRE1C variant. Most TCR sequences proved rare, with some public TCRs found in many donors.

CDR3 length equals 14 residues. The V gene end was trimmed by 6 bases and the J gene end by 1 base; junction bases not matched to a gene: 5. The germline gives CDR1 MNHNS, CDR2 SASEGT. In the PCR, 60 Vbeta and 13 Jbeta primers were used. Sequencing was performed with immunoSEQ multiplex PCR; in TCRdb, only in-frame clones are kept and a portion is missing. The profile shows approximately 220,000 clones, 70% to 85% of them singletons. This TCR was recovered from a girl aged 2-10 years in good health and CMV-seronegative. Sequencing used PBMCs. This chain joins TRBV6-1 and TRBJ1-1; 7 nucleotides line up with TRBD1. CDR3 amino acids: CASSNRGPNTEAFF. The CDR3 DNA reads as TGTGCCAGCAGCAACAGGGGCCCGAACACTGAAGCTTTCTTT.